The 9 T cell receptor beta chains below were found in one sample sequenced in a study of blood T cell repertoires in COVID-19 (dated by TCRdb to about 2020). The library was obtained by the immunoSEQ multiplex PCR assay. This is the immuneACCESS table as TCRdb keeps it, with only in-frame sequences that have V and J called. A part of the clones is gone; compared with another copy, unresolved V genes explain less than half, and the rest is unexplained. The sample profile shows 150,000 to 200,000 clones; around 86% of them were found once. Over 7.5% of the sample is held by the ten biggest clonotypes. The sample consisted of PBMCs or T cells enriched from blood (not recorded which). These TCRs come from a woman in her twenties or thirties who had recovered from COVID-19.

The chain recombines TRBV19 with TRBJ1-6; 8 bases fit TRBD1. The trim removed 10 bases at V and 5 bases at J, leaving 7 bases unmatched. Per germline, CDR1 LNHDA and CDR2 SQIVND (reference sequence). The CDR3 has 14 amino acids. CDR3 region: CAIIRDRHNSPLHF. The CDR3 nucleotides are TGTGCCATAATCCGGGACAGGCATAATTCACCCCTCCACTTT.

The CDR3 sequence: CARGNGGSEQYF. Written as DNA, the CDR3 is TGTGCCAGAGGAAATGGGGGGAGCGAGCAGTACTTC. The chain has TRBV2 and TRBJ2-7; tentatively, D is TRBD2 (6 bases). The CDR3 runs to 12 residues. Germline V gives CDR1 SNHLY, CDR2 FYNNEI. V was clipped by 9 bases and J by 6 bases, with 15 bases between them.

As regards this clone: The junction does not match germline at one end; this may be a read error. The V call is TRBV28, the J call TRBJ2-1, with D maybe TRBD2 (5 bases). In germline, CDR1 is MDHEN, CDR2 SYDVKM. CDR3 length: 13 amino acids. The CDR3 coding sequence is TGTGCCAGCAGTTCCCCCCCGGGGTCCGAGCGGTTCTTC. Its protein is CASSSPPGSERFF.

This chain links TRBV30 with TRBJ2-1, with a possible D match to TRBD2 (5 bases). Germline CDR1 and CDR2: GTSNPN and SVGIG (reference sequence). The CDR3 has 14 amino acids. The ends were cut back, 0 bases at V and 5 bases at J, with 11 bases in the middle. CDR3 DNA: TGTGCCTGGAGTGTAACTAGTTCGAACAATGAGCAGTTCTTC. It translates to CAWSVTSSNNEQFF.

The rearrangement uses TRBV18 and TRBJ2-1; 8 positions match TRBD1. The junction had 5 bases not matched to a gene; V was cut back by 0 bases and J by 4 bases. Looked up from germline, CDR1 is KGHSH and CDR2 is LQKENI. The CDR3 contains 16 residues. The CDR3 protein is CASSPPSQGAYNEQFF. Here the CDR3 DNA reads TGTGCCAGCTCACCACCGAGTCAGGGGGCGTACAATGAGCAGTTCTTC.

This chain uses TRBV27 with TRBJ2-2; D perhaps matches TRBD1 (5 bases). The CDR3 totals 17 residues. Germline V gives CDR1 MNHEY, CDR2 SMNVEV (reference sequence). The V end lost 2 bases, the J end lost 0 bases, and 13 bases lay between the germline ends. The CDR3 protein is CASSLRLGATNTGELFF. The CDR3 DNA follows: TGTGCCAGCAGTTTAAGATTAGGGGCTACGAACACCGGGGAGCTGTTTTTT.

CDR3 sequence (DNA): TGTGCCAGCAGTCTTAGCGGGATGGGCCAAGAGACCCAGTACTTC. Amino acids: CASSLSGMGQETQYF. The chain employs TRBV28 and TRBJ2-5, with 8 bases identical to TRBD2. Per the germline V gene, CDR1 is MDHEN and CDR2 is SYDVKM. The CDR3 is 15 amino acids. V lost 5 bases and J lost 1; bases outside the gene matches: 6.

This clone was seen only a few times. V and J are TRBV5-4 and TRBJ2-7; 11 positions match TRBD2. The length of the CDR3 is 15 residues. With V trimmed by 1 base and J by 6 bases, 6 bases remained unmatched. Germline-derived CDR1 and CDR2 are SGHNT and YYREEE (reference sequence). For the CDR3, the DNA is TGTGCCAGCAGCTTGACTAGCGGGAGAAGTCCCGAGCAGTACTTC. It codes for CASSLTSGRSPEQYF.

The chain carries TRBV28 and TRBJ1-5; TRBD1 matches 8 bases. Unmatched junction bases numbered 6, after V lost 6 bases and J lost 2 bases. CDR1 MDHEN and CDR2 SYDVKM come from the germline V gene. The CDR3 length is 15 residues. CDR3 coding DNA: TGTGCCAGCAGACCATCACAGGGGGGCAATCAGCCCCAGCATTTT. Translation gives CASRPSQGGNQPQHF.